A selection of T cell receptor beta chains follows, all from one sample in a study of radiotherapy plus CTLA-4 blockade in lung cancer. Here immunoSEQ multiplex PCR was the method, and the copy in TCRdb shows in-frame clones only, minus some. This table holds tens of thousands of clones, under 85% found once. The sample here was peripheral blood, taken from a patient treated with radiotherapy plus ipilimumab. These receptors came from a human donor with non-small cell lung cancer who had stable disease on radiotherapy plus ipilimumab. Both conserved end residues are part of each CDR3.

CASFYERENNEQFF,TRBJ2-1,TRBV27
CASSLTAGNTEAFF,TRBJ1-1,TRBV7-3
CASKPHTKGIQYF,TRBJ2-4,TRBV27
CASSLERGRGSEQYF,TRBJ2-7,TRBV7-8
CSVLTGTNTGELFF,TRBJ2-2,TRBV29-1
CATSRDRQPQHF,TRBJ1-5,TRBV15
CASATGAPGELFF,TRBJ2-2,TRBV7-9
CASSTRQGLGTEAFF,TRBJ1-1,TRBV7-9
CASSTFRQGKTEAFF,TRBJ1-1,TRBV19
CASSARTGGYNSPLHF,TRBJ1-6,TRBV28
CASSLAFGRRAYEQYF,TRBJ2-7,TRBV5-1
CASSPRTDTQYF,TRBJ2-3,TRBV7-9
CASSYHRGAQPQHF,TRBJ1-5,TRBV6-5
CASSLGTGTEQYF,TRBJ2-7,TRBV5-1
CASSHGDNSNSPLHF,TRBJ1-6,TRBV23-1
CASKDGQATDTQYF,TRBJ2-3,TRBV28
CASSQAGGNTIYF,TRBJ1-3,TRBV7-9
CASSLAQLAGSFREQFF,TRBJ2-1,TRBV7-8
CASRKRGDNEQFF,TRBJ2-1,TRBV2
CASSLDQGSSYNEQFF,TRBJ2-1,TRBV7-6
CASSAGTSGLTSYEQYF,TRBJ2-7,TRBV19
CASSQENYEQYF,TRBJ2-7,TRBV2
CASSLTGTGGKNEQFF,TRBJ2-1,TRBV4-1
CASSPGYNSPLHF,TRBJ1-6,TRBV18
CASSTRGQYGYTF,TRBJ1-2,TRBV7-6
CASSLKPYPSYNEQFF,TRBJ2-1,TRBV7-3
CSVVGQGGTEAFF,TRBJ1-1,TRBV29-1